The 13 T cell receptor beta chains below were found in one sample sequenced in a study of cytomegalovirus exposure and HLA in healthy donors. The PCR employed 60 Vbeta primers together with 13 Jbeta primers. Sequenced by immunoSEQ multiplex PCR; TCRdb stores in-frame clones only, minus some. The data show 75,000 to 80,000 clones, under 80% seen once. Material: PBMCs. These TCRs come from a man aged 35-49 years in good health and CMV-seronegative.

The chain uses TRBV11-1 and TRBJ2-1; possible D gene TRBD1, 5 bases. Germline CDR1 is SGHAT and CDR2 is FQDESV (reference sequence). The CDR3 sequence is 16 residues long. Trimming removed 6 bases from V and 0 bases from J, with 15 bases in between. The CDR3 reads CASSSSRGSSYNEQFF. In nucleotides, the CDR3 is TGTGCCAGCAGTTCATCAAGGGGTTCCTCCTACAATGAGCAGTTCTTC.

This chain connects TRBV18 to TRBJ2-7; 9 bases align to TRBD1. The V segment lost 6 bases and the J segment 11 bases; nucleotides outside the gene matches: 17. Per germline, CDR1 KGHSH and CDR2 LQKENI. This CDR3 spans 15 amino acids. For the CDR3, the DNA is TGTGCCAGCTCTCAAAACCGGGACAGGGACCACATAGAGTACTTC. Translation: CASSQNRDRDHIEYF.

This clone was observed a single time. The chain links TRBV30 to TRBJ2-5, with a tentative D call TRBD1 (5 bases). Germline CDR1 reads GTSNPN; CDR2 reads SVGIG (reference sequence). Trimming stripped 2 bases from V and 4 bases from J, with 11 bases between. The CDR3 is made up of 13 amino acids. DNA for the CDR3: TGTGCCTGGAGTCGAAGGGGTGCAGAGACCCAGTACTTC. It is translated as CAWSRRGAETQYF.

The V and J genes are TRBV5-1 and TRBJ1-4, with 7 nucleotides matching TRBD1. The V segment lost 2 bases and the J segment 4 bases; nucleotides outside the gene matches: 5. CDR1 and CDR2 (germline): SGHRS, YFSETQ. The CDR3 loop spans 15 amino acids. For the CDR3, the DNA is TGCGCCAGCAGCTTCATCGGGACAGATAATGAAAAACTGTTTTTT. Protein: CASSFIGTDNEKLFF.

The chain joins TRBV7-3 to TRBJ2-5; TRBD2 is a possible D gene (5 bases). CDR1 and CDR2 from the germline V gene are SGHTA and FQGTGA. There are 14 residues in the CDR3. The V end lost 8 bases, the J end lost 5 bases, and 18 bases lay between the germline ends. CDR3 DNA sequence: TGTGCCAGCTCTACCGGAGGCCCCCGGGAGACCCAGTACTTC. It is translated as CASSTGGPRETQYF.

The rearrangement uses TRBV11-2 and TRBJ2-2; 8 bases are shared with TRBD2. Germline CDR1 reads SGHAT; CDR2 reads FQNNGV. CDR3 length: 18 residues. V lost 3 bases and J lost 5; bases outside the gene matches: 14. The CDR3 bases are TGTGCCAGCAGCTTCCGCGGGGGGACGGGGCAGGGGACCGGGGAGCTGTTTTTT. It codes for CASSFRGGTGQGTGELFF.

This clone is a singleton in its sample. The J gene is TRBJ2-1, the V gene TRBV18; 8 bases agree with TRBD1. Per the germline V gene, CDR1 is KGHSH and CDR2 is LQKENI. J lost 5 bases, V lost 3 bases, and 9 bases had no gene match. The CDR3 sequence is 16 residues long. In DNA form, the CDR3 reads TGTGCCAGCTCACCTAGGGACAGGTCAAGGAACAATGAGCAGTTCTTC. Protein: CASSPRDRSRNNEQFF.

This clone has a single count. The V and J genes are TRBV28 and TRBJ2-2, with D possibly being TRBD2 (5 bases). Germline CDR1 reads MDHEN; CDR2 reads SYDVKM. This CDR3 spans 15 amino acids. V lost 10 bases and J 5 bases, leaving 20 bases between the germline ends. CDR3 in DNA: TGTGCCATCACACGAGGGCTAGCAGGTACCGGGGAGCTGTTTTTT. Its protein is CAITRGLAGTGELFF.

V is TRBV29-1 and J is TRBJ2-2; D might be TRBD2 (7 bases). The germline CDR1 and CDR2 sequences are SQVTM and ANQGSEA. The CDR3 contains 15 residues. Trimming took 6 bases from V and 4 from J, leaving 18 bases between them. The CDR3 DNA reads TGCAGCGTAGTAAAGTCGGGGGGCCGCACCGGGGAGCTGTTTTTT. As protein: CSVVKSGGRTGELFF.

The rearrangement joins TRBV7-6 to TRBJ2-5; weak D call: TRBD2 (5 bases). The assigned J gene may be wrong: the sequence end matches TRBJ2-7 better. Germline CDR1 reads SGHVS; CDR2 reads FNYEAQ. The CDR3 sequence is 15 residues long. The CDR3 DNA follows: TGTGCCAGCAGCTCGTTGCCGGGAAGGGACTACGAGCAGTACTTC. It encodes CASSSLPGRDYEQYF.

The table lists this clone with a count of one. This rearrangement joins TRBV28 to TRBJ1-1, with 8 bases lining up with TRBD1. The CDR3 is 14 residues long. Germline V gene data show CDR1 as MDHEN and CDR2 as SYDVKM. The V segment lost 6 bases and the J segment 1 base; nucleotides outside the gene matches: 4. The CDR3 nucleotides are TGTGCCAGCAGCTGGGGACAGGAGAACACTGAAGCTTTCTTT. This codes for CASSWGQENTEAFF.

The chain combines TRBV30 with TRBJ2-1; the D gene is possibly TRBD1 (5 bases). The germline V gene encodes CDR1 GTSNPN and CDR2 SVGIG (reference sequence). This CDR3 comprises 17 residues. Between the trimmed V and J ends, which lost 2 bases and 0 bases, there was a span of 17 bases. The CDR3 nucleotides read TGTGCCTGGAGTCGTGACAGAAGACATAGCTCCTACAATGAGCAGTTCTTC. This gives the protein CAWSRDRRHSSYNEQFF.

DNA of the CDR3: TGTGCCAGCAGCCCCGACCGCCAGGGGGGCCAGCCCCAGCATTTT. Translation: CASSPDRQGGQPQHF. This rearrangement joins TRBV7-2 to TRBJ1-5, with 7 positions matching TRBD1. The length of the CDR3 is 15 residues. CDR1 is SGHTA and CDR2 is FQGNSA in the germline V gene. Germline trimming cut 5 bases from V and 7 bases from J; bases unmatched to any gene: 11.